The rows below give T cell receptor beta chains drawn from one sample of a study of blood T cells in healthy people across ages. TCRdb reanalysed the 5' RACE reads using MiXCR and keeps one entry per CDR3 protein. The top ten hold less than 5% of the sample, which has about 1.5 million distinct CDR3 sequences, under 55% seen once. Input material: blood. All receptors come from a woman younger than 35 in good health. Both conserved end residues are part of each CDR3. A D gene is named only where the DNA matches it firmly. Not every row has a clone size; where given, it reads once, few, many or a size class.

V: TRBV20-1; J: TRBJ1-2; size: NA; D: NA; CDR3: CSATTGCGYTF; DNA: TGCAGTGCTACCACAGGGTGTGGCTACACCTTC
V: TRBV12-3/TRBV12-4; J: TRBJ2-3; size: NA; D: TRBD2; CDR3: CASRKLAAPTDTQYF; DNA: TGTGCCAGCAGAAAACTAGCGGCTCCAACAGATACGCAGTATTTT
V: TRBV25-1; J: TRBJ2-4; size: few; D: TRBD1; CDR3: CASSESGDSKNIQYF; DNA: TGTGCCAGCAGTGAGTCCGGGGACAGCAAAAACATTCAGTACTTC
V: TRBV5-1; J: TRBJ2-4; size: NA; D: NA; CDR3: CASSSTGIRTKNIQYF; DNA: TGCGCCAGCAGCTCAACAGGGATTAGGACCAAAAACATTCAGTACTTC
V: TRBV6-5; J: TRBJ2-3; size: NA; D: NA; CDR3: CASSYGRGGAGTQYF; DNA: TGTGCCAGCAGTTACGGACGAGGGGGGGCCGGTACGCAGTATTTT
V: TRBV11-2; J: TRBJ2-7; size: NA; D: NA; CDR3: CASFFLRSSYNEQYF; DNA: TGTGCCAGCTTCTTCCTTCGCAGCTCCTACAATGAGCAGTACTTC
V: TRBV9; J: TRBJ2-3; size: NA; D: NA; CDR3: CARSRSDTQYF; DNA: TGTGCCAGAAGCAGAAGTGATACGCAGTATTTT
V: TRBV6-5; J: TRBJ2-1; size: few; D: TRBD1; CDR3: CASSRPSGTGGYEQFF; DNA: TGTGCCAGCAGTAGACCCTCCGGGACAGGGGGCTATGAGCAGTTCTTC
V: TRBV5-1; J: TRBJ2-1; size: many; D: TRBD2; CDR3: CASSLVSGRDEQFF; DNA: TGCGCCAGCAGCTTGGTTAGCGGGAGGGATGAGCAGTTCTTC
V: TRBV28; J: TRBJ2-3; size: NA; D: NA; CDR3: CASRVTGTSPKDTQYF; DNA: TGTGCCAGCAGAGTTACCGGGACAAGTCCGAAAGATACGCAGTATTTT
V: TRBV29-1; J: TRBJ2-2; size: few; D: NA; CDR3: CSGYGVGELFF; DNA: TGCAGCGGTTACGGGGTAGGGGAGCTGTTTTTT
V: TRBV7-6; J: TRBJ2-7; size: NA; D: TRBD2; CDR3: CASSLGGISGRAYEQYF; DNA: TGTGCCAGCAGCTTAGGGGGTATTAGCGGGAGGGCCTACGAGCAGTACTTC
V: TRBV15; J: TRBJ2-7; size: NA; D: NA; CDR3: CATRGAERSYEQYF; DNA: TGTGCCACCCGAGGGGCGGAACGCTCCTACGAGCAGTACTTC
V: TRBV28; J: TRBJ2-3; size: NA; D: NA; CDR3: CASTPRLAGVDTQYF; DNA: TGTGCCAGCACTCCGAGGCTAGCAGGGGTAGATACGCAGTATTTT
V: TRBV20-1; J: TRBJ1-5; size: few; D: NA; CDR3: CSARPYRDHQPQHF; DNA: TGCAGTGCTAGGCCTTACAGGGATCATCAGCCCCAGCATTTT
V: TRBV15; J: TRBJ1-1; size: few; D: NA; CDR3: CATSRNRERNTEAFF; DNA: TGTGCCACCAGCAGAAACAGGGAGAGGAACACTGAAGCTTTCTTT
V: TRBV10-3; J: TRBJ2-3; size: NA; D: TRBD2; CDR3: CAISDPTSGGTDTQYF; DNA: TGTGCCATCAGTGACCCGACTAGCGGGGGTACAGATACGCAGTATTTT
V: TRBV20-1; J: TRBJ2-7; size: NA; D: NA; CDR3: CSARTTSYEQYF; DNA: TGCAGTGCTAGGACTACCTCCTACGAGCAGTACTTC
V: TRBV7-9; J: TRBJ1-2; size: NA; D: NA; CDR3: CASSLLGEVTYGYTF; DNA: TGTGCCAGCAGCTTATTGGGGGAGGTGACCTATGGCTACACCTTC
V: TRBV20-1; J: TRBJ2-7; size: once; D: NA; CDR3: CSVAHRVYEQYF; DNA: TGCAGTGTAGCCCACAGGGTTTACGAGCAGTACTTC
V: TRBV29-1; J: TRBJ2-5; size: NA; D: TRBD2; CDR3: CSVKTSGRRETQYF; DNA: TGCAGCGTTAAGACTAGCGGGAGAAGAGAGACCCAGTACTTC